This TCR beta chain emerged from a study of shared clonotypes between healthy human individuals. Study context: Three CD4 naive, three CD4 memory, two CD8 naive and one CD8 memory plate were used per donor.

The length of the CDR3 is 15 residues. The germline gives CDR1 SGHRS, CDR2 YFSETQ. Losses at the gene ends were 6 bases for V and 5 bases for J; bases not matched to a gene: 10. Clones were read by immunoSEQ multiplex PCR, and TCRdb kept only the in-frame ones, dropping some. The sample shows roughly 2.4 million clones, nearly 97% of them seen only once. This chain joins TRBV5-1 and TRBJ2-2; 7 bases align to TRBD2. The source material was naive CD4+ T cells sorted from blood. Described subset: CD45RA+ positively selected. The receptor was derived from a man aged 18 to 29 in good health. This CDR3 reads CASTPGGTKTGELFF. CDR3 nucleotides: TGCGCCAGCACCCCCGGGGGGACCAAGACCGGGGAGCTGTTTTTT.